What follows are 18 T cell receptor beta chains derived from one specimen sequenced in a study of blood T cell repertoires in COVID-19. The assay was immunoSEQ multiplex PCR, and TCRdb's table has in-frame clones only and misses some. The table includes around 140,000 clones, around 80% detected once. Sequenced: peripheral blood. These TCRs come from a man aged 45-65 years with acute or convalescent COVID-19.

The CDR3 region has the DNA TGTGCCAGCAGCACCAGACGGCTCCGCAGGGAGCAGTTCTTC. Its translation is CASSTRRLRREQFF. The chain is built from TRBV13 and TRBJ2-1, with unresolved D. V was shortened by 5 bases and J by 10 bases, with 18 bases between the two germline ends. CDR1 and CDR2 from the germline V gene are PRHDT and FYEKMQ (reference sequence). This CDR3 is 14 amino acids long.

The chain links TRBV18 to TRBJ1-3; weak D call: TRBD1 (5 bases). Germline V gene lookup returns CDR1 KGHSH and CDR2 LQKENI. Trimming removed 2 bases from V and 0 bases from J, with 11 bases in between. The CDR3 is made up of 16 amino acids. In DNA form, the CDR3 reads TGTGCCAGCTCACCAGCAGGGATGAGCTCTGGAAACACCATATATTTT. Its translation: CASSPAGMSSGNTIYF.

This rearrangement joins TRBV6-5 to TRBJ1-4, with D hard to call. This CDR3 region has 12 residues. CDR1 is MNHEY and CDR2 is SVGAGI in the germline V gene. Between the trimmed V and J ends, which lost 6 bases and 7 bases, there was a span of 9 bases. The CDR3 reads CASREFGEKLFF. DNA for the CDR3: TGTGCCAGCAGAGAGTTCGGTGAAAAACTGTTTTTT.

The genes are TRBV5-1 and TRBJ2-1; 10 bases align to TRBD1. This CDR3 region has 15 residues. Germline V gene lookup returns CDR1 SGHRS and CDR2 YFSETQ. Germline trimming cut 5 bases from V and 7 bases from J; bases unmatched to any gene: 9. In DNA, the CDR3 is TGCGCCAGCAGGCCGACAGGGGGCTTTGGGAATGAGCAGTTCTTC. This codes for CASRPTGGFGNEQFF.

This clone was seen only a few times. V and J are TRBV9 and TRBJ1-2; D uncertain. CDR3 size: 13 residues. Germline V CDR1 and CDR2: SGDLS, YYNGEE. V was cut by 0 bases and J by 3 bases, with 6 bases left in between. CDR3 bases: TGTGCCAGCAGCGTAGGGGCAGACTATGGCTACACCTTC. It specifies CASSVGADYGYTF.

The chain recombines TRBV18 with TRBJ1-1; a possible D gene is TRBD1 (5 bases). The CDR3 is 15 residues long. The V gene lost 4 bases and the J gene lost 0 bases, with 12 bases spanning the gap. Germline V gene data show CDR1 as KGHSH and CDR2 as LQKENI. The CDR3 is CASSRSSGLNTEAFF. The CDR3 bases are TGTGCCAGCTCACGAAGCTCAGGGCTGAACACTGAAGCTTTCTTT.

The chain uses TRBV7-8 and TRBJ2-1, with D possibly being TRBD2 (7 bases). V gave up 6 bases and J gave up 3 bases, with 15 bases separating them. CDR3 length: 15 amino acids. From germline, CDR1 is SGHVS and CDR2 FQNEAQ. The CDR3 nucleotides are TGTGCCAGCAGACCCTCAGGGGACTACTACAATGAGCAGTTCTTC. Residues: CASRPSGDYYNEQFF.

The rearrangement joins TRBV5-6 to TRBJ1-1; 10 bases line up with TRBD1. Per germline, CDR1 SGHDT and CDR2 YYEEEE. This CDR3 contains 15 residues. Trimming took 0 bases from V and 4 from J; bases not matched to a gene: 3. The CDR3 bases are TGTGCCAGCAGCTTGGACGGACAGGGGGGCACTGAAGCTTTCTTT. Translating it yields CASSLDGQGGTEAFF. Combining the CDR3 with reference TRBV5-6 and TRBJ1-1 gives the whole variable domain DAGVTQSPTHLIKTRGQQVTLRCSPKSGHDTVSWYQQALGQGPQFIFQYYEEEERQRGNFPDRFSGHQFPNYSSELNVNALLLGDSALYLCASSLDGQGGTEAFFGQGTRLTVV.

This chain joins TRBV6-5 and TRBJ2-7, with a weak D call TRBD1 (6 bases). V was clipped by 8 bases and J by 2 bases, with 10 bases between them. CDR3 length equals 12 residues. Per germline, CDR1 MNHEY and CDR2 SVGAGI. Here the CDR3 reads CASGGQPYEQYF. In DNA, the CDR3 is TGTGCCAGCGGGGGACAACCCTACGAGCAGTACTTC.

The genes are TRBV15 and TRBJ2-5; 9 nucleotides match TRBD1. V trimming: 6 bases; J trimming: 1 base; junction bases outside the gene matches: 9. Germline V gives CDR1 LNHNV, CDR2 YYDKDF (reference sequence). This CDR3 region has 16 residues. CDR3 nucleotide sequence: TGTGCCACCAGACTTGACGGGGACAGGGCCCAAGAGACCCAGTACTTC. Translation: CATRLDGDRAQETQYF.

This chain joins TRBV19 and TRBJ2-2; 7 nucleotides line up with TRBD2. CDR3 length: 15 amino acids. Germline trimming cut 7 bases from V and 2 bases from J; bases unmatched to any gene: 7. CDR1 and CDR2 from the germline V gene are LNHDA and SQIVND (reference sequence). The CDR3, as DNA: TGTGCCAGTATTCCTGGGGAGGGAAACACCGGGGAGCTGTTTTTT. Its translation is CASIPGEGNTGELFF.

V gene TRBV7-3 combines with J gene TRBJ2-1; 7 bases are shared with TRBD2. The CDR3 has 13 amino acids. V shed 5 bases and J 6 bases; nucleotides not matched to a gene: 4. Germline CDR1 and CDR2: SGHTA and FQGTGA. Here the CDR3 reads CASSTSSGNEQFF. In nucleotides, the CDR3 is TGTGCCAGCAGCACTTCTAGCGGCAATGAGCAGTTCTTC.

The chain is built from TRBV5-1 and TRBJ2-5; D is unresolved. The CDR3 has 15 amino acids. Trimming cost V 4 bases and J 4 bases, with 17 bases left between them. In germline, CDR1 is SGHRS, CDR2 YFSETQ. Here the CDR3 reads CASSQSLGSRETQYF. The CDR3, as DNA: TGCGCCAGCAGCCAATCCCTCGGGTCTCGAGAGACCCAGTACTTC.

The chain uses TRBV18 and TRBJ1-1; TRBD1 is a possible D gene (6 bases). V was trimmed by 8 bases and J by 1 base, leaving 14 bases between them. Per the germline V gene, CDR1 is KGHSH and CDR2 is LQKENI. The CDR3 contains 14 residues. The CDR3 DNA sequence: TGTGCCAGCACTGACAGGTTGGAGAACACTGAAGCTTTCTTT. Amino acid sequence: CASTDRLENTEAFF. Full variable domain (missing parts from reference TRBV18 and TRBJ1-1): NAGVMQNPRHLVRRRGQEARLRCSPMKGHSHVYWYRQLPEEGLKFMVYLQKENIIDESGMPKERFSAEFPKEGPSILRIQQVVRGDSAAYFCASTDRLENTEAFFGQGTRLTVV.

The gene calls are TRBV23-1 and TRBJ2-7, with 8 nucleotides matching TRBD1. TRBV23-1 is given ORF status, its function remaining uncertain. This CDR3 is 13 amino acids long. V gave up 3 bases and J gave up 3 bases; unmatched junction bases: 1. This CDR3 is CASSQTGVYEQYV. CDR3 DNA: TGCGCCAGCAGTCAGACAGGGGTCTACGAGCAGTACGTC.

This chain uses TRBV28 with TRBJ2-3, with D possibly being TRBD1 (6 bases). V dropped 4 bases and J dropped 6 bases, with 11 bases sitting between them. The CDR3 has 13 residues. The V gene's germline CDR1 is MDHEN and CDR2 SYDVKM. This chain's CDR3 is CASSSSGVDTQYF. The CDR3 coding sequence is TGTGCCAGCAGTTCGTCAGGGGTGGATACGCAGTATTTT.

The CDR3 is CASSESSYSGGIGDTQYF. The CDR3 DNA reads as TGTGCCAGCAGTGAAAGTTCTTATAGCGGGGGGATCGGAGATACGCAGTATTTT. V is TRBV6-1 and J is TRBJ2-3; 10 bases fit TRBD2. V was clipped by 2 bases and J by 5 bases; unmatched bases: 13. The length of the CDR3 is 18 residues. Germline CDR1 MNHNS, CDR2 SASEGT.

The rearrangement links TRBV7-9 to TRBJ1-4, with D perhaps TRBD1 (5 bases). There are 16 residues in the CDR3. CDR1 and CDR2 from the germline V gene are SEHNR and FQNEAQ (reference sequence). The V and J ends lost 2 bases and 7 bases respectively, with 17 bases between them. The CDR3 DNA reads as TGTGCCAGCAGCTTACGGGGGTCACAGAGACCTGAAAAACTGTTTTTT. Its translation is CASSLRGSQRPEKLFF.